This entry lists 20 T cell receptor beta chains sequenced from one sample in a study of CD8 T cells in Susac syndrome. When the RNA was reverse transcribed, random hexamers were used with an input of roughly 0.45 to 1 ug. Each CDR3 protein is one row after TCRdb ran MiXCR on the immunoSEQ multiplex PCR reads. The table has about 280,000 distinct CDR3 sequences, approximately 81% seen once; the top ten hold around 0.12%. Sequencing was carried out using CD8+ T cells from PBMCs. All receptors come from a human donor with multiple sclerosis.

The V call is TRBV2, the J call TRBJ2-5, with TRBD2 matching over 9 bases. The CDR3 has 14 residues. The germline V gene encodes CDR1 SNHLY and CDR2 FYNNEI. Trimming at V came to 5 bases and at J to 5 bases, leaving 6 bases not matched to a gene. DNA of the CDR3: TGTGCCAGCAGTCTACCGGGACTAGCCGAGACCCAGTACTTC. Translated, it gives CASSLPGLAETQYF.

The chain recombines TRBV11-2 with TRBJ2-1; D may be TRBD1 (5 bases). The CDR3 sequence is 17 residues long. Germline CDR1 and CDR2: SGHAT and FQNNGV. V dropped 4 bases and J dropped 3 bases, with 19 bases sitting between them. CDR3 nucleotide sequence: TGTGCCAGCAGCTCGACGCGACAGTCTAGGGGCTACAATGAGCAGTTCTTC. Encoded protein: CASSSTRQSRGYNEQFF.

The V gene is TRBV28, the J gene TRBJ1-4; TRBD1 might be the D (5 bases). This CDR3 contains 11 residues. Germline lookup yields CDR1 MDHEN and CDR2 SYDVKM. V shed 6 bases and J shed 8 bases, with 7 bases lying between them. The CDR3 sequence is CASREGEKLFF. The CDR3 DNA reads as TGTGCCAGCAGAGAGGGGGAAAAACTGTTTTTT.

The CDR3 here is CSVIGMLSSYEQYF. CDR3 bases: TGCAGCGTCATCGGGATGTTGAGCTCCTACGAGCAGTACTTC. The gene calls are TRBV29-1 and TRBJ2-7, with D tentatively TRBD2 (5 bases). V was pared by 6 bases and J by 0 bases, with 15 bases between. Per the germline V gene, CDR1 is SQVTM and CDR2 is ANQGSEA. This CDR3 is built from 14 residues.

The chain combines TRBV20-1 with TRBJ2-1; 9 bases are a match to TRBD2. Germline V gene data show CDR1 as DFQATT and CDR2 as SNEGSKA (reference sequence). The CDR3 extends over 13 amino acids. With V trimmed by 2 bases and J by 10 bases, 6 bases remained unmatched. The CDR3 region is CSARLAGWKEQFF. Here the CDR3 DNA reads TGCAGTGCTAGACTAGCGGGATGGAAAGAGCAGTTCTTC.

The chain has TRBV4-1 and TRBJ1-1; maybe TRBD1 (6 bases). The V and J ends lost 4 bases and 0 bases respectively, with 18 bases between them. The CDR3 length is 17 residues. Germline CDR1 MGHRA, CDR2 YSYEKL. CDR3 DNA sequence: TGCGCCAGCAGCCTTCAGACGGACAGAATAATGAACACTGAAGCTTTCTTT. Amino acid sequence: CASSLQTDRIMNTEAFF.

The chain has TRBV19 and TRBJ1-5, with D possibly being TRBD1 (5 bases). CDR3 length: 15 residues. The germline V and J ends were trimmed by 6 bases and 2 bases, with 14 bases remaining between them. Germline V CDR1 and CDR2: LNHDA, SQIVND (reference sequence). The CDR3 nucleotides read TGTGCCAGTAGGCCGGGACGCCTTGGCAATCAGCCCCAGCATTTT. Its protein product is CASRPGRLGNQPQHF.

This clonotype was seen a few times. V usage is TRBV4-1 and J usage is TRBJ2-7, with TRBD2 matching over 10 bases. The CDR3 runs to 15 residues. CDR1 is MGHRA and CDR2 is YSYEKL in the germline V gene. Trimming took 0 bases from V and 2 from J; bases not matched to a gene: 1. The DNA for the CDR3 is TGCGCCAGCAGCCAAGAACTAGCGGGACCCTACGAGCAGTACTTC. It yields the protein CASSQELAGPYEQYF.

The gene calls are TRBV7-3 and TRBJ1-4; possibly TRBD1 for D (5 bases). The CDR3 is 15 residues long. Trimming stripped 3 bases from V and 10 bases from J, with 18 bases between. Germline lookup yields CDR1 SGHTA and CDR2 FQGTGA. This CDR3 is CASSLTGGDSGKLFF. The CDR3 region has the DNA TGTGCCAGCAGCTTGACTGGGGGGGATAGTGGAAAACTGTTTTTT. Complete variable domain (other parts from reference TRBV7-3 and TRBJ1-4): GAGVSQTPSNKVTEKGKYVELRCDPISGHTALYWYRQSLGQGPEFLIYFQGTGAADDSGLPNDRFFAVRPEGSVSTLKIQRTERGDSAVYLCASSLTGGDSGKLFFGSGTQLSVL.

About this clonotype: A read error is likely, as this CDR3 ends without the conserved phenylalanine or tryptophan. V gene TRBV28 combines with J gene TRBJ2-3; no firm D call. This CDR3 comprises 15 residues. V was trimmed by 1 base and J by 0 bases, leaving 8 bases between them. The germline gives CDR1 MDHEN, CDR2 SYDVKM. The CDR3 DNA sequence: TGTGCCAGCAGTTTATTCGCCCTCAGCACAGATACGCAGTATATT. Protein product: CASSLFALSTDTQYI.

CDR3 sequence reads: CASRRGANTGELFF. CDR3 coding DNA: TGTGCCAGCCGGAGGGGGGCTAACACCGGGGAGCTGTTTTTT. V gene TRBV6-5 combines with J gene TRBJ2-2, with D perhaps assigned TRBD1 or TRBD2 (6 bases each). V was clipped by 8 bases and J by 2 bases, with 12 bases between them. The V gene's germline CDR1 is MNHEY and CDR2 SVGAGI. This CDR3 comprises 14 residues.

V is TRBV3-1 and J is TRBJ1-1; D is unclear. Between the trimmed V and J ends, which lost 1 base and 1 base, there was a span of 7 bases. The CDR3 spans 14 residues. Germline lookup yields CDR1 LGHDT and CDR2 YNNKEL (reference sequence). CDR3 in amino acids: CASSQGGKNTEAFF. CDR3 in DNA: TGTGCCAGCAGCCAAGGCGGGAAGAACACTGAAGCTTTCTTT.

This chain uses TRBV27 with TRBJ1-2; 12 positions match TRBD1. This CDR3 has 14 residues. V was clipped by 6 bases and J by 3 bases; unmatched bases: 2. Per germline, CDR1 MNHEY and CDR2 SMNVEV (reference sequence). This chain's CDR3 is CASRGQGAHYGYTF. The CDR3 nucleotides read TGTGCCAGCAGGGGACAGGGGGCCCACTATGGCTACACCTTC.

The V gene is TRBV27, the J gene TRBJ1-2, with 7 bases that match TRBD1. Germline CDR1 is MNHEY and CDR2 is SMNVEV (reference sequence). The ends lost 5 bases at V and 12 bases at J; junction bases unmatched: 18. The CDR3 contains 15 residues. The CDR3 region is CASSAGPGQVEVNTF. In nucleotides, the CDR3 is TGTGCCAGCAGTGCCGGCCCAGGACAGGTCGAAGTAAACACCTTC.

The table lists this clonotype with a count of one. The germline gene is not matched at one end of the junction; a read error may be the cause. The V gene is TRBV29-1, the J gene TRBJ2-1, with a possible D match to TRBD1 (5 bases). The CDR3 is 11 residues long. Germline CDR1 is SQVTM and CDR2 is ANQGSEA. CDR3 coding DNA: TGCAGCGTTGAGGGGCGTAATGAGCAGTCCTTC. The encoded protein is CSVEGRNEQSF.

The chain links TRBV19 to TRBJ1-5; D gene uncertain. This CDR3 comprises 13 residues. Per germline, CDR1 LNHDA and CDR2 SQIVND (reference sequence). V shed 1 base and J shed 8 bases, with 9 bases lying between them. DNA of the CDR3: TGTGCCAGTAGTATAGCTCTGTGGGAGCCCCAGCATTTT. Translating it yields CASSIALWEPQHF.

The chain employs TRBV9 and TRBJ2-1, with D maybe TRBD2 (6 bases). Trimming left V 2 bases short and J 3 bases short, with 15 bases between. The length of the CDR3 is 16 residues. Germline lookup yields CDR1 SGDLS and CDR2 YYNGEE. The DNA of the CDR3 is TGTGCCAGCAGCGTTGGGACTCAACACCTCTACAATGAGCAGTTCTTC. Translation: CASSVGTQHLYNEQFF.

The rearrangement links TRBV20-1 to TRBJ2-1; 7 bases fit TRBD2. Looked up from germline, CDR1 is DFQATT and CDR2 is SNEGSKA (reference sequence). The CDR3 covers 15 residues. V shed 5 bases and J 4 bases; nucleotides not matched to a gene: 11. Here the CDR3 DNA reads TGCAGTGCTCCCGGGGCGGGAGCAACTTACAATGAGCAGTTCTTC. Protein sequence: CSAPGAGATYNEQFF.

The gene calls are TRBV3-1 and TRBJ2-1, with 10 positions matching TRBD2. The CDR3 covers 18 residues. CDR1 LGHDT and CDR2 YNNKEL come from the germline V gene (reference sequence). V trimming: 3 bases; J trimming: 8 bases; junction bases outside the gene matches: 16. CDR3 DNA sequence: TGTGCCAGCAGCCATCCCGCCGCCGAGCGGGAGGGATATGATGAGCAGTTCTTC. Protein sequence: CASSHPAAEREGYDEQFF.

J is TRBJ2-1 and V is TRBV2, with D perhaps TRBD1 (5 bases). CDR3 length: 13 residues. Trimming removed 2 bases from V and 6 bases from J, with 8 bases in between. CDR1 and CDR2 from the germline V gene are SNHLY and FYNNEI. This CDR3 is CASSESQGNEQFF. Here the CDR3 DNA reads TGTGCCAGCAGTGAATCCCAGGGCAATGAGCAGTTCTTC.